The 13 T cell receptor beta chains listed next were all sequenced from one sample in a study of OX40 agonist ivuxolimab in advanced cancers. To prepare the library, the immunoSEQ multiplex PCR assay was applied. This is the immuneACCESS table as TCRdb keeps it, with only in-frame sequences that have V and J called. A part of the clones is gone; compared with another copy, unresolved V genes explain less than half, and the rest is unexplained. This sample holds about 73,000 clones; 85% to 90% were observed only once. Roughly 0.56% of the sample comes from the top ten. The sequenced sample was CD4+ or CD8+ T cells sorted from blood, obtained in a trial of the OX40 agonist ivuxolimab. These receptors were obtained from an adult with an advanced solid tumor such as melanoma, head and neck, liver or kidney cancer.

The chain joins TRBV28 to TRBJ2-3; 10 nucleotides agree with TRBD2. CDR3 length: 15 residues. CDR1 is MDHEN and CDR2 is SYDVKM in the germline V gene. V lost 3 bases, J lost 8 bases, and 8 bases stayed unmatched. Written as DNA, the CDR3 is TGTGCCAGCAGTTTGGTAGGACTAGCGGAAACTACGCAGTATTTT. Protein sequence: CASSLVGLAETTQYF.

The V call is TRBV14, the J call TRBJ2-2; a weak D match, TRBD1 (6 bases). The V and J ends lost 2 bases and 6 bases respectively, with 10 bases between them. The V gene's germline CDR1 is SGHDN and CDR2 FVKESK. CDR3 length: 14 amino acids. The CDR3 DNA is TGTGCCAGCAGCCAAAACAGGGTCCCCGGGGAGCTGTTTTTT. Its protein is CASSQNRVPGELFF.

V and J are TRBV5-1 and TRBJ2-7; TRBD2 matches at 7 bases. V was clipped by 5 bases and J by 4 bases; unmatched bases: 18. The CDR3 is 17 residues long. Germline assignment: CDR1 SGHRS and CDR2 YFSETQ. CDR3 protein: CASSGDPKGGSMYEQYF. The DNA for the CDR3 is TGCGCCAGCAGTGGCGACCCCAAGGGAGGGAGCATGTACGAGCAGTACTTC. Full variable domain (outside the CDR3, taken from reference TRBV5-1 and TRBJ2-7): KAGVTQTPRYLIKTRGQQVTLSCSPISGHRSVSWYQQTPGQGLQFLFEYFSETQRNKGNFPGRFSGRQFSNSRSEMNVSTLELGDSALYLCASSGDPKGGSMYEQYFGPGTRLTVT.

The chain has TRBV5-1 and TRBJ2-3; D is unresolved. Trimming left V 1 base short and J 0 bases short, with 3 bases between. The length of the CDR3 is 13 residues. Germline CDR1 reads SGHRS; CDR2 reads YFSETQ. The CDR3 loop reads CASSLRSTDTQYF. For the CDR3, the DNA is TGCGCCAGCAGCTTGAGGAGCACAGATACGCAGTATTTT.

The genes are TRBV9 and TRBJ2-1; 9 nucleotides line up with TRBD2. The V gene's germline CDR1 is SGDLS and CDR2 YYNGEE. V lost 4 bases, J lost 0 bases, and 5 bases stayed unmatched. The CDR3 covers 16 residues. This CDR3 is CASSPKTSGSYNEQFF. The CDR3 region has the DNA TGTGCCAGCAGCCCTAAGACTAGCGGCTCCTACAATGAGCAGTTCTTC.

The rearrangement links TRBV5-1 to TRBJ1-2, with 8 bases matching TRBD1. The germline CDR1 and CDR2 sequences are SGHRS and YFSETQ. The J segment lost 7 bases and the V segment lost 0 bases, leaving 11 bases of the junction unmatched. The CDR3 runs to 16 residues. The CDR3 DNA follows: TGCGCCAGCAGCTTGGGACAGGGGACTCTTTCCTTTGGCTACACCTTC. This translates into CASSLGQGTLSFGYTF. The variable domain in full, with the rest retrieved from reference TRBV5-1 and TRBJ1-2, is KAGVTQTPRYLIKTRGQQVTLSCSPISGHRSVSWYQQTPGQGLQFLFEYFSETQRNKGNFPGRFSGRQFSNSRSEMNVSTLELGDSALYLCASSLGQGTLSFGYTFGSGTRLTVV.

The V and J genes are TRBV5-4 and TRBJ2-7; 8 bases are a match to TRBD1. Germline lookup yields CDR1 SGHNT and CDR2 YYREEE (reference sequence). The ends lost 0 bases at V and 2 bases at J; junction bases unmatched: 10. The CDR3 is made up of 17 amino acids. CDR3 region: CASSLEPGGELAYEQYF. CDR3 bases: TGTGCCAGCAGCTTGGAACCAGGGGGCGAATTAGCCTACGAGCAGTACTTC.

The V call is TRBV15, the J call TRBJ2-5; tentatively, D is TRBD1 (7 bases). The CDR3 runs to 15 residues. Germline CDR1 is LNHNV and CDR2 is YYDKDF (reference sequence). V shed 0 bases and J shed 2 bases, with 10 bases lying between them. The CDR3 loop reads CATSRDAGQQETQYF. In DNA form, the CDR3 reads TGTGCCACCAGCAGAGATGCGGGACAGCAAGAGACCCAGTACTTC.

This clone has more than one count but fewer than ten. DNA for the CDR3: TGCGCCAGCAGCCCGGAGGGGGGAGCTTTATTCACCGGGGAGCTGTTTTTT. Its protein product is CASSPEGGALFTGELFF. J is TRBJ2-2 and V is TRBV5-1; D could derive from TRBD1 or TRBD2 (6 bases each). Trimming pared 4 bases from V and 4 bases from J, leaving 20 bases between. The CDR3 is 17 residues long. Germline loops: CDR1 SGHRS, CDR2 YFSETQ. Based on the CDR3 plus reference TRBV5-1 and TRBJ2-2, the full variable domain is KAGVTQTPRYLIKTRGQQVTLSCSPISGHRSVSWYQQTPGQGLQFLFEYFSETQRNKGNFPGRFSGRQFSNSRSEMNVSTLELGDSALYLCASSPEGGALFTGELFFGEGSRLTVL.

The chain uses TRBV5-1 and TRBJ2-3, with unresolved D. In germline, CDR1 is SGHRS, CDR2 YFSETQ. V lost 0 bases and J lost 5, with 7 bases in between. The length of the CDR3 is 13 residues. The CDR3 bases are TGCGCCAGCAGCTTGGCAGGCCAAGATACGCAGTATTTT. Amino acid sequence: CASSLAGQDTQYF. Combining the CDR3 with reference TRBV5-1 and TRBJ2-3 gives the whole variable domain KAGVTQTPRYLIKTRGQQVTLSCSPISGHRSVSWYQQTPGQGLQFLFEYFSETQRNKGNFPGRFSGRQFSNSRSEMNVSTLELGDSALYLCASSLAGQDTQYFGPGTRLTVL.

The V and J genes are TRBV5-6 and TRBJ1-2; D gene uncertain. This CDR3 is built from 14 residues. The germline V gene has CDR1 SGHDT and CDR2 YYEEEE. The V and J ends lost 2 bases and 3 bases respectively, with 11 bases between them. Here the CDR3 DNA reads TGTGCCAGCAGCTTAAGATTCCGGGACTATGGCTACACCTTC. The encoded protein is CASSLRFRDYGYTF.

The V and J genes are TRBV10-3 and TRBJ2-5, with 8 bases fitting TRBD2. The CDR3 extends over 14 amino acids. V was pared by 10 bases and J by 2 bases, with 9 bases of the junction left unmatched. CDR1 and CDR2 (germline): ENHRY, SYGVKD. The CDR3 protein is CATGSGSRQETQYF. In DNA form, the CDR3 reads TGTGCCACAGGAAGCGGGAGCAGGCAAGAGACCCAGTACTTC.

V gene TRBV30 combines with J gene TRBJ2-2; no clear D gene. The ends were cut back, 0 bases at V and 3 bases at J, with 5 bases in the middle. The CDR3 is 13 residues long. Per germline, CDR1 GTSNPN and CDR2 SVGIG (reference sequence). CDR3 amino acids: CAWSVLYTGELFF. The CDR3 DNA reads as TGTGCCTGGAGTGTGTTGTACACCGGGGAGCTGTTTTTT.